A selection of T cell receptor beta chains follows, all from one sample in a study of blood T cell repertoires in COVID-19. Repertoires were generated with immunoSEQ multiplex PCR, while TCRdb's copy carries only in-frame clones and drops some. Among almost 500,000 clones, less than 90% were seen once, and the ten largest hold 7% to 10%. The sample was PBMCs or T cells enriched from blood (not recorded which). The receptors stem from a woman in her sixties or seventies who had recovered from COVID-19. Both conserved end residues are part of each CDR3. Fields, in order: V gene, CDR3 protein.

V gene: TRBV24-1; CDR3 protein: CATSDPGLSTDTQYF
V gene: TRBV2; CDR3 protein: CASSGEGGQPQHF
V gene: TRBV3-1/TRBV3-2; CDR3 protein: CASSLTTSGSTDTQYF
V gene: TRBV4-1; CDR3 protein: CASSQGEQTKNTQYF
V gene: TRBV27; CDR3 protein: CASSSIISGWGTDTQYF
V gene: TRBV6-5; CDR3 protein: CASSLDRGKDIQYF
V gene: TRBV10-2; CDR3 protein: CASRTGTVNTEAFF
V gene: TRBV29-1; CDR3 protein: CSVEDPGQGASAEAFF
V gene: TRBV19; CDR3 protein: CATWDGSGWHGYTF
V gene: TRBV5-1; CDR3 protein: CASSLGTQATQYF
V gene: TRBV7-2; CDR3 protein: CASSPQRGGSQPQHF
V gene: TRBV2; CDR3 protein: CASKGQGQSPLHF
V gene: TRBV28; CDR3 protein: CASLMGAQFDGYTF
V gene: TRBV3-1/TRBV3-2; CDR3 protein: CASSQEYRGGYTF
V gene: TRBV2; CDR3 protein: CASNLLTTNEKLFF
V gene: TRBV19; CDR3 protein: CATSPGGTDTQYF
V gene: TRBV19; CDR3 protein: CASFGGYYNQPQHF
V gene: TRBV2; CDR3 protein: CASSLGGNYGYTF
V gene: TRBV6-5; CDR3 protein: CASSPRGRTEAFF
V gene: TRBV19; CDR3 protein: CASLPTGSLSDTQYF
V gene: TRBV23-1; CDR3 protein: CASSLGRTKYF
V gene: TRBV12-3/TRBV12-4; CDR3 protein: CASTQTGREGYTF
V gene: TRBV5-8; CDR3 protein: CASSLEQAGVYNEQFF
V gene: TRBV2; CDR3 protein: CASSAAGGNTGELFF
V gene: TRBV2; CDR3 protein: CASSGWGSGNTIYF
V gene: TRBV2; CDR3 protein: CASSSQGAKNIQYF
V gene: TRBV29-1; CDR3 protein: CSVEGAVPEAFF
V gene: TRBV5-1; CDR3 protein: CASSVSGNTIYF
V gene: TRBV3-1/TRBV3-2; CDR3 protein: CASSHLGRGQFPGRGYEQYF
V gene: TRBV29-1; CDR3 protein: CSVPGQGSGYTF
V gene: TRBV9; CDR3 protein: CASSVELQGWETQYF
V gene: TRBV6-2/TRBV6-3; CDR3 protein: CASSSAGLAKNIQYF
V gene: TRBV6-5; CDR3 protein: CASSYSTGEYNEQFF
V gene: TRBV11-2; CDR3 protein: CASSKTGWYNSPLHF
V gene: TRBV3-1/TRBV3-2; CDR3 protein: CASSQDLQAGGRGELFF
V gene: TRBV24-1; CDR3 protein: CATSDPRQAPGQPQHF
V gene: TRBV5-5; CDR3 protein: CASSWTGVNIQYF
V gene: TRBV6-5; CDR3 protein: CATSRTGVNNEQFF
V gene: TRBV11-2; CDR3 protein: CASSLRPSGSSTDTQYF
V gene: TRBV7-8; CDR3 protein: CASSLGQGPSNQPQHF
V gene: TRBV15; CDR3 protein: CATSRPDRGEDTQYF
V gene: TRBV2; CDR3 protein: CASSSWWDRALGTQYF
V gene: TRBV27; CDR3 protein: CASSPSQSGGTDTQYF
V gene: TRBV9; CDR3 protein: CASSGWEGDYGYTF
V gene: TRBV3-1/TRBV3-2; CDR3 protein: CASSQGRASGANVLTF
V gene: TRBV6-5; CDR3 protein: CASSSTGTYGYTF
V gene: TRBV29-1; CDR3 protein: CSVEGRAAGGQDTQYF
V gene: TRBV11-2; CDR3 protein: CASSFQAGTYEQYF
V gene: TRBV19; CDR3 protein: CATHRQETNYGYTF
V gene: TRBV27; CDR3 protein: CASSSTNQPQHF
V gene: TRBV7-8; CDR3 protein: CASSLSGYEQYF
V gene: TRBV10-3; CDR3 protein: CAITVNRGSNTEAFF
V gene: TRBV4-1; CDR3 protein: CASSQFEGPDIQYF